This T cell receptor beta chain was captured in a study of T cells expressing NK-cell markers. Study-wide background: All TCR beta repertoires analysed originated from sorted CD3+CD56+NKG2C+, CD3+CD56+NKG2C- and CD3+CD56-NKG2C+ T cells. Out of eight donors sequenced, seven tested HCMV-seropositive and the remaining one seronegative. Points from the study as a whole: These clonotypes additionally ranked first within the CD3+CD56-NKG2C+ fraction of several donors.

The authors made TCR beta cDNA libraries by 5'RACE template switching. This switching added a universal primer site and UMIs. TCRdb re-called the 5' RACE reads; every CDR3 protein appears as one record, without DNA. The sample table sets out 400,000 to 450,000 distinct CDR3 sequences. About this clonotype: What it binds is not known.

Sample: blood T cells: a sorted CD56 or NKG2C T cell subset, CD4+ or CD8+ T cells, or bulk PBMC T cells (not recorded which). The clonotype comes from a woman between 18 and 70 years old in good health.

The CDR3 sequence is CAIRTGPQTFLANYGYTF. The chain employs TRBV10-3 and TRBJ1-2; there is no DNA to check the TCRdb D call of TRBD1. Germline V gene lookup returns CDR1 ENHRY and CDR2 SYGVKD. This CDR3 is built from 18 residues.